The rows below give T cell receptor beta chains drawn from one sample of a study of CD8 T cells in Susac syndrome. TCRdb re-called the immunoSEQ multiplex PCR reads with MiXCR, one entry per CDR3 protein. This sample has approximately 87,000 distinct CDR3 sequences; approximately 96% occur once, and the top ten carry around 0.43%. Material for sequencing was CD8+ T cells from PBMCs. Source of these receptors: a human donor with Susac syndrome. Both conserved end residues are part of each CDR3. D genes are given only for firm matches.

.	TRBV9	TRBJ2-1	CASSVAPGNNEQFF	TGTGCCAGCAGCGTAGCACCTGGAAACAATGAGCAGTTCTTC
.	TRBV7-9	TRBJ1-5	CASSQVGDQPQHF	TGTGCCAGCAGCCAAGTTGGGGATCAGCCCCAGCATTTT
.	TRBV13	TRBJ2-5	CASSFRGGAGETQYF	TGTGCCAGCAGCTTTCGTGGGGGGGCAGGGGAGACCCAGTACTTC
.	TRBV30	TRBJ1-1	CAWSVFVGTQEAFF	TGTGCCTGGAGTGTATTCGTAGGGACACAGGAAGCTTTCTTT
TRBD1	TRBV28	TRBJ1-5	CASSLTGGSYSGQPQHF	TGTGCCAGCAGTTTAACAGGGGGAAGTTATTCCGGTCAGCCCCAGCATTTT
TRBD2	TRBV25-1	TRBJ2-7	CASSAGLAGTYEQYF	TGTGCCAGCAGTGCCGGACTAGCGGGCACCTACGAGCAGTACTTC
.	TRBV9	TRBJ1-2	CASSGRMPTF	TGTGCCAGCAGCGGCCGGATGCCCACCTTC
.	TRBV20-1	TRBJ2-7	CSARDLQVGAYEQYF	TGCAGTGCTAGAGATCTACAGGTTGGAGCCTACGAGCAGTACTTC
.	TRBV20-1	TRBJ1-5	CSASMRNLNSNQPQHF	TGCAGTGCTAGTATGCGTAACCTTAATAGCAATCAGCCCCAGCATTTT
.	TRBV7-8	TRBJ2-1	CASSLAPSYNEQFF	TGTGCCAGCAGCTTAGCGCCCTCGTACAATGAGCAGTTCTTC
.	TRBV7-6	TRBJ2-7	CASSVAHSYEQYF	TGTGCCAGCAGCGTAGCCCACTCCTACGAGCAGTACTTC
.	TRBV5-1	TRBJ2-3	CASTEQTYTDTQYF	TGCGCCAGCACTGAGCAGACCTACACAGATACGCAGTATTTT
.	TRBV11-2	TRBJ2-5	CASSLDWGFEETQYF	TGTGCCAGCAGCTTAGACTGGGGATTTGAAGAGACCCAGTACTTC
TRBD1	TRBV20-1	TRBJ2-6	CSASDRAAGANVLTF	TGCAGTGCTTCGGACAGGGCGGCTGGGGCCAACGTCCTGACTTTC
TRBD1	TRBV20-1	TRBJ2-3	CSAFRDRAPAGTQYF	TGCAGTGCTTTCCGGGACAGAGCGCCTGCGGGTACGCAGTATTTT
.	TRBV29-1	TRBJ1-1	CSVLAALNTEAFF	TGCAGCGTTCTTGCAGCCCTGAACACTGAAGCTTTCTTT
.	TRBV4-2	TRBJ2-2	CASSQPGLNTGELFF	TGTGCCAGCAGCCAACCGGGACTGAACACCGGGGAGCTGTTTTTT
.	TRBV20-1	TRBJ1-1	CSASLTGPFMNTEAFF	TGCAGTGCTAGTCTTACGGGCCCGTTCATGAACACTGAAGCTTTCTTT
.	TRBV25-1	TRBJ2-1	CASTGGGNEQFF	TGTGCCAGCACTGGGGGCGGCAATGAGCAGTTCTTC
TRBD1	TRBV29-1	TRBJ2-1	CSVEGSGQGSYNEQFF	TGCAGCGTTGAGGGTTCGGGACAGGGCTCCTACAATGAGCAGTTCTTC
.	TRBV10-3	TRBJ2-3	CAISELGPILPSTDTQYF	TGTGCCATCAGTGAACTGGGACCTATACTCCCTAGCACAGATACGCAGTATTTT
TRBD1	TRBV9	TRBJ2-7	CASSATGTDSYEQYF	TGTGCCAGCAGCGCTACCGGGACAGACTCCTACGAGCAGTACTTC
TRBD1	TRBV6-1	TRBJ2-1	CASSALTGRDNEQFF	TGTGCCAGCAGTGCCCTGACAGGGCGAGACAATGAGCAGTTCTTC
.	TRBV13	TRBJ2-7	CASSQQRSSYEQYF	TGTGCCAGCAGCCAACAGCGCTCTTCCTACGAGCAGTACTTC
TRBD2	TRBV7-9	TRBJ2-7	CASSSSGRALEQYF	TGTGCCAGCAGCTCCAGCGGGAGGGCCCTCGAGCAGTACTTC